This record looks at one T cell receptor (beta chain) sequence and its context. No antigen is known for it. Memory T cells were CD45RO+, naive were CD45RA+, sorted by FACS. The CDR3 is 16 amino acids. The V and J ends lost 6 bases and 8 bases, in that order; junction bases with no gene match: 14. Germline values: CDR1 SGHDN, CDR2 FVKESK. The data derive from a study of regulatory dendritic cells for organ transplantation. Findings and limits, study-wide: Alloreactive memory CD8+ T cell pools varied considerably between individuals. Regulatory dendritic cells appeared to expand memory CD8+ clones less than mature ones.

Assay used: immunoSEQ multiplex PCR; TCRdb lists only in-frame clones, some missing. The table records around 29,000 clones, around 82% of them present only once. Input material: naive CD8+ T cells from blood. Subset noted: CD45RA+ naive T cells. The TCR was taken from a human donor in good health. The chain is built from TRBV14 and TRBJ2-1; 9 bases align to TRBD2. The CDR3 reads CASSAFLAGPRDEQFF. As DNA, the CDR3 is TGTGCCAGCAGTGCATTTCTAGCGGGGCCCAGGGATGAGCAGTTCTTC.